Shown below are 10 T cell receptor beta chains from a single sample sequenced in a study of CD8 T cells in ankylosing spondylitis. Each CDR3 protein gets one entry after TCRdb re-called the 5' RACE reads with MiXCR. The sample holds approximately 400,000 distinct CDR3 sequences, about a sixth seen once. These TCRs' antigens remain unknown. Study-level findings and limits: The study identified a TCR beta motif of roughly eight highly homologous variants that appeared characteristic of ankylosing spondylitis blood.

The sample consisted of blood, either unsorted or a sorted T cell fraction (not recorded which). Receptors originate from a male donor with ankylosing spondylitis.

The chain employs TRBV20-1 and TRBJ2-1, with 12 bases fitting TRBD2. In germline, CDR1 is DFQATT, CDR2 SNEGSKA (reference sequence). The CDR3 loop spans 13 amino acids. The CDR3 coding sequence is TGCAGCGCCGGACTAGCGGGGCCCAATGAGCAGTTCTTC. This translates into CSAGLAGPNEQFF.

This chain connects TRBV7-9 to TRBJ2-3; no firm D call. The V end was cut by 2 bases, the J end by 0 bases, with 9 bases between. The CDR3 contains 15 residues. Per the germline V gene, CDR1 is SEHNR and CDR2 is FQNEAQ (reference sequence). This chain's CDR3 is CASSLSRTSTDTQYF. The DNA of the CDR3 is TGTGCCAGCAGCTTAAGCAGAACTAGCACAGATACGCAGTATTTT.

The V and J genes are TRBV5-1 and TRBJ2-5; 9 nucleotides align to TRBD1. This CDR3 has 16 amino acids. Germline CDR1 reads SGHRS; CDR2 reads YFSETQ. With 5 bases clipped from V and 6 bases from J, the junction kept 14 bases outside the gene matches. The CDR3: CASRHGTGIPQKTQYF. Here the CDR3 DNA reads TGCGCCAGCAGACACGGGACAGGGATCCCACAAAAGACCCAGTACTTC.

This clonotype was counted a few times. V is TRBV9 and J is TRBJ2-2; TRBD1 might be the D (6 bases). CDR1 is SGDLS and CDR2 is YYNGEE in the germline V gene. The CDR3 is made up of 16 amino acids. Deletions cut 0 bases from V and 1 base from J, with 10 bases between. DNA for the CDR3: TGTGCCAGCAGCGTAGGAGGACAGTGGAACACCGGGGAGCTGTTTTTT. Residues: CASSVGGQWNTGELFF.

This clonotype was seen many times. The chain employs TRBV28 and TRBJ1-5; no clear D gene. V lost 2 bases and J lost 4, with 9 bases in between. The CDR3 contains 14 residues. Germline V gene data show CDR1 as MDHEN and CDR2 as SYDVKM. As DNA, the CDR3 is TGTGCCAGCAGTTTAGCAATTCCTAATCAGCCCCAGCATTTT. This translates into CASSLAIPNQPQHF.

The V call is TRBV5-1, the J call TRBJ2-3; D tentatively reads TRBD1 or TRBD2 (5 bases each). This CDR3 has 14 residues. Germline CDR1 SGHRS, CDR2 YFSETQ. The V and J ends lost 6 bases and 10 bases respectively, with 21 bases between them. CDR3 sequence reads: CASTPVGGRGPQYF. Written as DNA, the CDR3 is TGCGCCAGCACCCCAGTGGGCGGTCGGGGCCCGCAGTATTTT.

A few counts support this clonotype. The DNA of the CDR3 is TGTGCCAGCAGTTTGGGAAGAGGCTATGGCTACACCTTC. Translation gives CASSLGRGYGYTF. This chain joins TRBV28 and TRBJ1-2; D gene unclear. Germline CDR1 is MDHEN and CDR2 is SYDVKM. Trimming pared 3 bases from V and 4 bases from J, leaving 9 bases between. The CDR3 length is 13 residues.

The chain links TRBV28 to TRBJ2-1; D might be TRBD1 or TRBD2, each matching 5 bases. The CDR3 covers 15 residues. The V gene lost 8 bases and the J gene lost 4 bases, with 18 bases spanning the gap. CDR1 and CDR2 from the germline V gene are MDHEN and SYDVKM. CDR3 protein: CASRPAGRSYNEQFF. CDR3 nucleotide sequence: TGTGCCAGCCGCCCTGCAGGGAGATCTTACAATGAGCAGTTCTTC.

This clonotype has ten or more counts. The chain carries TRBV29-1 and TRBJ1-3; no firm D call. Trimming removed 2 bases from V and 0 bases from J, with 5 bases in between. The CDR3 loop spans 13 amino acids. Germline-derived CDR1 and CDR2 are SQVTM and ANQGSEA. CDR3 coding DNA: TGCAGCGTTGAACTGAGCTCTGGAAACACCATATATTTT. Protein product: CSVELSSGNTIYF. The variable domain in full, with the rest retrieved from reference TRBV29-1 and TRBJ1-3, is SAVISQKPSRDICQRGTSLTIQCQVDSQVTMMFWYRQQPGQSLTLIATANQGSEATYESGFVIDKFPISRPNLTFSTLTVSNMSPEDSSIYLCSVELSSGNTIYFGEGSWLTVV.

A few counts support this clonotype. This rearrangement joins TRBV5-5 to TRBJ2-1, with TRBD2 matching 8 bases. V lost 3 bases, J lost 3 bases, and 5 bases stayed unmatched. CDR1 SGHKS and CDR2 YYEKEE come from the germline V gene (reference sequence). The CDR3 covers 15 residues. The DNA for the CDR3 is TGTGCCAGCAGCTCCGGGACTAGAAACTACAATGAGCAGTTCTTC. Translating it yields CASSSGTRNYNEQFF.